The rows below give T cell receptor beta chains drawn from one sample of a study of beta chain features in type 1 diabetes. Libraries were prepared by immunoSEQ multiplex PCR; TCRdb keeps only in-frame clonotypes and omits some of them. The data hold approximately 730,000 clones, with 13% observed a single time. Sequencing was carried out using naive CD4+ T cells from blood. The source of these receptors is a man aged 18 to 29 with type 1 diabetes. Both conserved end residues are part of each CDR3. Fields, in order: CDR3 length, V gene, J gene, clone size, CDR3 protein. A clone size is listed for some rows: how often the clone was seen (once, few, many), or a class if it is expanded.

>13|TRBV25-1|TRBJ1-1|few
CASTVEAGTEAFF
>15|TRBV6-6|TRBJ2-4|once
CASRLPVGGPDIQYF
>12|TRBV5-1|TRBJ1-2|NA
CASSLDWDGYTF
>14|TRBV11-2|TRBJ2-5|NA
CASSARTRGETQYF
>19|TRBV4-1|TRBJ2-6|few
CASSQDKGQAPGGANVLTF
>15|TRBV27|TRBJ2-3|few
CASSLWASVVDTQYF
>14|TRBV6-5|TRBJ1-2|NA
CASSYSQAQYGYTF
>14|TRBV9|TRBJ2-2|few
CASSKVGASGELFF
>13|TRBV30|TRBJ1-6|NA
CAWSEQALVPLHF
>14|TRBV30|TRBJ2-1|few
CAWRAVATSNEQFF
>15|TRBV7-2|TRBJ1-5|few
CASSLGSRQGQPQHF
>15|TRBV5-4|TRBJ2-1|once
CASSFPGQGAHEQFF
>17|TRBV15|TRBJ2-7|few
CATSRDSSGGPLGEQYF
>14|TRBV5-1|TRBJ2-3|NA
CASSLDRAGDTQYF
>12|TRBV2|TRBJ2-5|NA
CASTGTEETQYF
>14|TRBV6-1|TRBJ2-5|NA
CASSDGQSRETQYF
>16|TRBV7-7|TRBJ2-2|NA
CASSQLAGASTGELFF
>15|TRBV7-9|TRBJ1-5|NA
CASSLGGVQNQPQHF
>17|TRBV4-1|TRBJ2-7|NA
CASSQGPPVGGIHEQYF
>14|TRBV6-6|TRBJ2-5|few
CASSPTQEGETQYF
>16|TRBV6-4|TRBJ2-5|few
CASSDLNSAGKETQYF
>17|TRBV10-3|TRBJ2-5|NA
CAISSSPLQIIQETQYF
>13|TRBV30|TRBJ2-5|NA
CAWSVGAGETQYF
>15|TRBV5-4|TRBJ2-7|NA
CASSQQENGGYEQYF
>12|TRBV29-1|NA|NA
CSVERSSYEQYF
>15|TRBV4-1|TRBJ1-5|few
CASSLSPDRYQPQHF
>14|TRBV11-1|TRBJ1-2|NA
CASSSQGQPYGYTF
>15|TRBV7-8|TRBJ2-1|few
CASSLTGTVYNEQFF
>14|TRBV10-3|TRBJ2-1|few
CAISAGARGYEQFF
>15|TRBV6-5|TRBJ1-2|NA
CASTLYRGDFYGYTF
>13|TRBV29-1|TRBJ1-5|NA
CSADGGAGQPQHF
>16|TRBV28|TRBJ2-6|few
CASSLGDSSGANVLTF
>17|TRBV2|TRBJ2-5|few
CASRKGLAGGLQETQYF
>18|TRBV19|TRBJ1-6|NA
CASSTQARMGGYNSPLHF
>13|TRBV30|TRBJ1-6|NA
CAWSSMGRSPLHF
>16|TRBV28|TRBJ1-5|NA
CASRASQRGLGQPQHF
>14|TRBV5-5|TRBJ1-3|NA
CASSWDRAVNTIYF
>13|TRBV29-1|TRBJ1-1|NA
CSVERTENTEAFF
>15|TRBV4-1|TRBJ1-1|few
CASSQGQGIPTEAFF
>14|TRBV7-2|TRBJ1-4|NA
CASSLGQGNEKLFF
>15|TRBV10-1|TRBJ2-3|NA
CASSEEGHFTDTQYF
>13|TRBV18|TRBJ2-7|NA
CASRDSGSYEQYF
>14|TRBV30|TRBJ1-2|NA
CAWTLRGTNYGYTF
>14|TRBV4-1|TRBJ2-1|NA
CASSQEVAGGGPFF
>17|TRBV28|TRBJ2-3|NA
CASSPQYSIASTDTQYF
>16|TRBV9|TRBJ2-5|few
CASSVAPGTPQETQYF
>13|TRBV19|TRBJ1-2|few
CASSTSAPRGYTF